The rows below give T cell receptor beta chains drawn from one sample of a study of type 1 regulatory T cells. In TCRdb, the reads were re-called with MiXCR into one record per CDR3 protein. Here the sample spans about 68,000 distinct CDR3 sequences, 50% to 70% being singletons. Their antigen targets remain unknown. Input material: cultured T cells, either the whole culture or a sorted T cell fraction (not recorded which). Source of these receptors: a human donor in good health. CDR3s include the opening cysteine and the closing phenylalanine or tryptophan. Each record gives: D gene, V gene, J gene, clone size, CDR3 DNA, CDR3 protein. A D gene is named only where the DNA matches it firmly. Rows may omit the clone size; those that give it use once, few, many or a size class.

d_call: TRBD1; v_call: TRBV27; j_call: TRBJ2-5; clone_size: .; cdr3_nt: TGTGCCAGCAGGAGGGGGCTAGTCGGGTACCAAGAGACCCAGTACTTC; cdr3_aa: CASRRGLVGYQETQYF
d_call: TRBD1; v_call: TRBV5-6; j_call: TRBJ2-2; clone_size: .; cdr3_nt: TGTGCCAGCAGCGTGGACAGGCCGAACACCGGGGAGCTGTTTTTT; cdr3_aa: CASSVDRPNTGELFF
d_call: .; v_call: TRBV12-3/TRBV12-4; j_call: TRBJ1-2; clone_size: once; cdr3_nt: TGTGCCAGCAGCCCGGGGCGTAACTATGGCTATACCTTC; cdr3_aa: CASSPGRNYGYTF
d_call: TRBD2; v_call: TRBV5-1; j_call: TRBJ2-2; clone_size: medium-sized; cdr3_nt: TGCGCCAGCAGCTTGAGGACTAGCGGGAGTACCGGGGAGCTGTTTTTT; cdr3_aa: CASSLRTSGSTGELFF
d_call: .; v_call: TRBV6-6; j_call: TRBJ2-3; clone_size: .; cdr3_nt: TGTGCCAGCAGAGGCACTCAGAGCACAGATACGCAGTATTTT; cdr3_aa: CASRGTQSTDTQYF
d_call: TRBD2; v_call: TRBV18; j_call: TRBJ2-7; clone_size: .; cdr3_nt: TGTGCCAGCTCATTTCTGGGACTAGCGCTCGACGAGCAGTACTTC; cdr3_aa: CASSFLGLALDEQYF
d_call: TRBD2; v_call: TRBV7-7; j_call: TRBJ2-2; clone_size: .; cdr3_nt: TGTGCCAGCAGCTTATACTCACCAGCGGGAGGCCCCGGGGAGCTGTTTTTT; cdr3_aa: CASSLYSPAGGPGELFF
d_call: TRBD2; v_call: TRBV5-4; j_call: TRBJ2-2; clone_size: .; cdr3_nt: TGTGCCAGCAGACCAGCGGGAGGTCATGGGGAGCTGTTTTTT; cdr3_aa: CASRPAGGHGELFF
d_call: .; v_call: TRBV29-1; j_call: TRBJ1-1; clone_size: .; cdr3_nt: TGCAGCGTGGGCGGGGGCCCGGGCACTGAAGCTTTCTTT; cdr3_aa: CSVGGGPGTEAFF
d_call: .; v_call: TRBV12-3/TRBV12-4; j_call: TRBJ2-1; clone_size: few; cdr3_nt: TGTGCCAGCAGTTCCGTGGGGGTCCAGGGGCCCAATGAGCAGTTCTTC; cdr3_aa: CASSSVGVQGPNEQFF
d_call: .; v_call: TRBV11-2; j_call: TRBJ1-2; clone_size: .; cdr3_nt: TGTGCCAGCAGCTTAGCGGGCAGGGATGTGGGTGGCTACACCTTC; cdr3_aa: CASSLAGRDVGGYTF
d_call: TRBD1; v_call: TRBV24-1; j_call: TRBJ2-1; clone_size: few; cdr3_nt: TGTGCCACCAGTGTTCCCGGGACAGGGGGCTTTGAGCAGTTCTTC; cdr3_aa: CATSVPGTGGFEQFF
d_call: TRBD2; v_call: TRBV20-1; j_call: TRBJ2-7; clone_size: .; cdr3_nt: TGCAGTGCTAGAGACCAGCGGGAGGCGGGCGAGCAGTACTTC; cdr3_aa: CSARDQREAGEQYF
d_call: .; v_call: TRBV12-3/TRBV12-4; j_call: TRBJ2-2; clone_size: .; cdr3_nt: TGTGCCAGCAGCCCAAGCCACAACACCGGGGAGCTGTTTTTT; cdr3_aa: CASSPSHNTGELFF
d_call: .; v_call: TRBV7-6; j_call: TRBJ2-7; clone_size: .; cdr3_nt: TGTGCCAGCAGCTTAAGCACTAGTAACTACGAGCAGTACTTC; cdr3_aa: CASSLSTSNYEQYF
d_call: .; v_call: TRBV4-1; j_call: TRBJ1-4; clone_size: few; cdr3_nt: TGCGCCAGCAGCCCATTTCACACAACTAATGAAAAACTGTTTTTT; cdr3_aa: CASSPFHTTNEKLFF
d_call: .; v_call: TRBV6-5; j_call: TRBJ2-2; clone_size: .; cdr3_nt: TGTGCCAGCAGTTACGGACTAGTTGGGAAGGGGGCCGGGGAGCTGTTTTTT; cdr3_aa: CASSYGLVGKGAGELFF
d_call: TRBD2; v_call: TRBV28; j_call: TRBJ2-2; clone_size: .; cdr3_nt: TGTGCCAGCAGCACCAGCGGGAGGGCCTACACCGGGGAGCTGTTTTTT; cdr3_aa: CASSTSGRAYTGELFF
d_call: .; v_call: TRBV6-1; j_call: TRBJ1-1; clone_size: .; cdr3_nt: TGTGCCAGCAGTCCCCTGGAGGAGACGAACACTGAAGCTTTCTTT; cdr3_aa: CASSPLEETNTEAFF
d_call: .; v_call: TRBV7-9; j_call: TRBJ2-1; clone_size: .; cdr3_nt: TGTGCCAGCAGCTTACACCCTGGCAATGAGCAGTTCTTC; cdr3_aa: CASSLHPGNEQFF
d_call: .; v_call: TRBV3-1; j_call: TRBJ2-1; clone_size: .; cdr3_nt: TGTGCCAGCAGCCAACCACCGGGAGAGCAGTTCTTC; cdr3_aa: CASSQPPGEQFF
d_call: .; v_call: TRBV12-3/TRBV12-4; j_call: TRBJ2-1; clone_size: .; cdr3_nt: TGTGCCAGCACCGTTGGGGGGAACCTGGGGAATGAGCAGTTCTTC; cdr3_aa: CASTVGGNLGNEQFF
d_call: TRBD1; v_call: TRBV11-2; j_call: TRBJ2-7; clone_size: .; cdr3_nt: TGTGCCAGTGGGACAGGGCGATCCCGGGAGCAGTACTTC; cdr3_aa: CASGTGRSREQYF
d_call: .; v_call: TRBV5-1; j_call: TRBJ2-5; clone_size: .; cdr3_nt: TGCGCCAGCAGCACCGGAGGGCCAGAAGAGACCCAGTACTTC; cdr3_aa: CASSTGGPEETQYF
d_call: .; v_call: TRBV9; j_call: TRBJ1-2; clone_size: few; cdr3_nt: TGTGCCAGCAGCGTAGGTTGGCAGCCCTATATCTATGGCTACACCTTC; cdr3_aa: CASSVGWQPYIYGYTF
d_call: TRBD2; v_call: TRBV7-2; j_call: TRBJ2-1; clone_size: few; cdr3_nt: TGTGCCAGCAGCAAAACTAGCGGCCTCTCCTACAATGAGCAGTTCTTC; cdr3_aa: CASSKTSGLSYNEQFF
d_call: .; v_call: TRBV12-3/TRBV12-4; j_call: TRBJ2-1; clone_size: few; cdr3_nt: TGTGCCAGCAGTTTGGACGTAATCTATGAGCAGTTCTTC; cdr3_aa: CASSLDVIYEQFF
d_call: .; v_call: TRBV5-8; j_call: TRBJ2-5; clone_size: .; cdr3_nt: TGTGCCAGCCAACGACAGCAAGAGACCCAGTACTTC; cdr3_aa: CASQRQQETQYF
d_call: .; v_call: TRBV29-1; j_call: TRBJ1-1; clone_size: .; cdr3_nt: TGCAGCGTTGGAGGAACAGGGTTTTGGAACACTGAAGCTTTCTTT; cdr3_aa: CSVGGTGFWNTEAFF
d_call: TRBD2; v_call: TRBV30; j_call: TRBJ2-5; clone_size: .; cdr3_nt: TGTGCCTGGAGTGTAGGGCCTAGCGGGAGTCTTCGAGAGACCCAGTACTTC; cdr3_aa: CAWSVGPSGSLRETQYF
d_call: .; v_call: TRBV5-1; j_call: TRBJ1-3; clone_size: .; cdr3_nt: TGCGCCAGCAGCTTAGAAAGTTCGGGGGCTGGAAACACCATATATTTT; cdr3_aa: CASSLESSGAGNTIYF
d_call: .; v_call: TRBV21-1; j_call: TRBJ2-7; clone_size: .; cdr3_nt: TGTGCCAGCAGCAAAGTGCTTAGAAGACTAGCGGGAACCGACGAGCAGTACTTC; cdr3_aa: CASSKVLRRLAGTDEQYF
d_call: .; v_call: TRBV7-2; j_call: TRBJ2-2; clone_size: .; cdr3_nt: TGTGCCAGCAGCGTAGACTTACAGAACACCGGGGAGCTGTTTTTT; cdr3_aa: CASSVDLQNTGELFF
d_call: TRBD2; v_call: TRBV20-1; j_call: TRBJ2-1; clone_size: .; cdr3_nt: TGCAGTGCTAGAGGGGGGGGACTAGCGGATTACAATGAGCAGTTCTTC; cdr3_aa: CSARGGGLADYNEQFF
d_call: .; v_call: TRBV25-1; j_call: TRBJ2-5; clone_size: .; cdr3_nt: TGTGCCAGCAGCGCCGTTGGCAAGCCAAGGAAGGAGACCCAGTACTTC; cdr3_aa: CASSAVGKPRKETQYF
d_call: .; v_call: TRBV7-8; j_call: TRBJ1-5; clone_size: few; cdr3_nt: TGTGCCAGCAGCCCTTTCGCGGGGGCTCTCACGAAACAGCCCCAGCATTTT; cdr3_aa: CASSPFAGALTKQPQHF
d_call: .; v_call: TRBV15; j_call: TRBJ2-7; clone_size: .; cdr3_nt: TGTGCCACCAGCAGCACAAGGACTTCTTCCTACGAGCAGTACTTC; cdr3_aa: CATSSTRTSSYEQYF
d_call: .; v_call: TRBV24-1; j_call: TRBJ2-5; clone_size: .; cdr3_nt: TGTGCCACCAGACCGCAGCGGCACAACATAGAGACCCAGTACTTC; cdr3_aa: CATRPQRHNIETQYF
d_call: .; v_call: TRBV10-2; j_call: TRBJ2-1; clone_size: .; cdr3_nt: TGCGCCAGCAGTCACTACCGCGCCCACAATGAGCAGTTCTTC; cdr3_aa: CASSHYRAHNEQFF
d_call: TRBD2; v_call: TRBV20-1; j_call: TRBJ2-7; clone_size: .; cdr3_nt: TGCAGTGCGAATCCTAGCGGGAGCTCCTACGAGCAGTACTTC; cdr3_aa: CSANPSGSSYEQYF
d_call: .; v_call: TRBV29-1; j_call: TRBJ2-7; clone_size: .; cdr3_nt: TGCACCTCTAACTACGAGCAGTACTTC; cdr3_aa: CTSNYEQYF
d_call: .; v_call: TRBV2; j_call: TRBJ2-5; clone_size: .; cdr3_nt: TGTGCCAGCTCCCGAGGGCCCTTGGGAGAGACCCAGTACTTC; cdr3_aa: CASSRGPLGETQYF
d_call: .; v_call: TRBV7-6; j_call: TRBJ2-5; clone_size: .; cdr3_nt: TGTGCCAGCAGGCCAGGAGGTGGGGAGACCCAGTACTTC; cdr3_aa: CASRPGGGETQYF
d_call: TRBD2; v_call: TRBV30; j_call: TRBJ2-1; clone_size: few; cdr3_nt: TGTGCCTGGGCAGCGGGAGAGATCAATGAGCAGTTCTTC; cdr3_aa: CAWAAGEINEQFF
d_call: TRBD2; v_call: TRBV5-1; j_call: TRBJ2-5; clone_size: .; cdr3_nt: TGCGCCAGCAGCTTGGAAGGGGCTAGCGGAGAGACCCAGTACTTC; cdr3_aa: CASSLEGASGETQYF
d_call: .; v_call: TRBV2; j_call: TRBJ1-4; clone_size: few; cdr3_nt: TGTGCCAGCAGTTCAACAGGGATCTATGAAAAACTGTTTTTT; cdr3_aa: CASSSTGIYEKLFF
d_call: TRBD1; v_call: TRBV6-2/TRBV6-3; j_call: TRBJ2-7; clone_size: .; cdr3_nt: TGTGCCAGCAACTACCGGGACAGGGACTACGAGCAGTACTTC; cdr3_aa: CASNYRDRDYEQYF
d_call: .; v_call: TRBV12-3/TRBV12-4; j_call: TRBJ1-1; clone_size: few; cdr3_nt: TGTGCCAGCAGTTCCCCTGGGGGCCGTTCAGCTTTCTTT; cdr3_aa: CASSSPGGRSAFF
d_call: TRBD2; v_call: TRBV6-1; j_call: TRBJ2-3; clone_size: .; cdr3_nt: TGTGCCAGGAGCCCCGGGACTAGCGGGAGCAATACGCAGTATTTT; cdr3_aa: CARSPGTSGSNTQYF
d_call: TRBD2; v_call: TRBV2; j_call: TRBJ2-7; clone_size: few; cdr3_nt: TGTGCCGGGAGGGACGAAGGCTCCTACGAGCAGTACTTC; cdr3_aa: CAGRDEGSYEQYF
d_call: .; v_call: TRBV6-5; j_call: TRBJ2-7; clone_size: .; cdr3_nt: TGTGCCAGCAGTCGCTCCAGGGGATACGAGCAGTACTTC; cdr3_aa: CASSRSRGYEQYF
d_call: .; v_call: TRBV5-4; j_call: TRBJ2-1; clone_size: .; cdr3_nt: TGTGCCAGCAGCCAAGATCAGGTGTCCTACAATGAGCAGTTCTTC; cdr3_aa: CASSQDQVSYNEQFF
d_call: .; v_call: TRBV5-5; j_call: TRBJ1-4; clone_size: few; cdr3_nt: TGTGCCAGCAGCGCGGCCCCAGCGGAAAAACTGTTTTTT; cdr3_aa: CASSAAPAEKLFF
d_call: .; v_call: TRBV5-1; j_call: TRBJ2-2; clone_size: once; cdr3_nt: TGCGCCAGCAGCTTGTCTAGCGTGAACACCGGGGAGCTGTTTTTT; cdr3_aa: CASSLSSVNTGELFF
d_call: .; v_call: TRBV25-1; j_call: TRBJ1-1; clone_size: .; cdr3_nt: TGTGCCAGCACGTTTGGTATCGGATGGGACACTGAAGCTTTCTTT; cdr3_aa: CASTFGIGWDTEAFF
d_call: .; v_call: TRBV20-1; j_call: TRBJ2-3; clone_size: once; cdr3_nt: TGCAGTCTCTTGGGGAGCACAGATACGCAGTATTTT; cdr3_aa: CSLLGSTDTQYF
d_call: .; v_call: TRBV5-1; j_call: TRBJ2-7; clone_size: .; cdr3_nt: TGCGCCAGCAGCCCGGGACATCGAGCCTACGAGCAGTACTTC; cdr3_aa: CASSPGHRAYEQYF
d_call: .; v_call: TRBV7-2; j_call: TRBJ1-3; clone_size: .; cdr3_nt: TGTGCCAGCAGCTTACAGGGCAATCGTGGAAACACCATATATTTT; cdr3_aa: CASSLQGNRGNTIYF
d_call: TRBD1; v_call: TRBV6-2/TRBV6-3; j_call: TRBJ2-5; clone_size: .; cdr3_nt: TGTGCCAGCAGAGGCCGGCGACAGGGGCTGGAGACCCAGTACTTC; cdr3_aa: CASRGRRQGLETQYF
d_call: TRBD2; v_call: TRBV3-1; j_call: TRBJ2-1; clone_size: once; cdr3_nt: TGTGCCAGCAGCCAACCTAGCGGGAGCGGTTCCAATGAGCAGTTCTTC; cdr3_aa: CASSQPSGSGSNEQFF